The 13 T cell receptor beta chains below were found in one sample sequenced in a study of cytomegalovirus exposure and HLA in healthy donors. Primers for the PCR totalled 60 Vbeta and 13 Jbeta. Here immunoSEQ multiplex PCR was the method, and the copy in TCRdb shows in-frame clones only, minus some. The sample records 170,000 or so clones, around 88% being singletons. Sequenced material: PBMCs. The source of these receptors is a woman aged 18-29 years in good health and CMV-seronegative.

V usage is TRBV11-2 and J usage is TRBJ2-1, with D perhaps TRBD2 (6 bases). Deletions cut 0 bases from V and 4 bases from J, with 10 bases between. CDR3 length: 15 residues. Per the germline V gene, CDR1 is SGHAT and CDR2 is FQNNGV. CDR3 coding DNA: TGTGCCAGCAGCTTAGATGCGGGACGATACAATGAGCAGTTCTTC. Its protein product is CASSLDAGRYNEQFF.

The chain carries TRBV9 and TRBJ2-2; TRBD2 matches at 12 bases. With 2 bases clipped from V and 1 base from J, the junction kept 3 bases outside the gene matches. The CDR3 totals 17 residues. Germline V gives CDR1 SGDLS, CDR2 YYNGEE. CDR3 DNA: TGTGCCAGCAGCGTCAGACTAGCGGGGGTGAACACCGGGGAGCTGTTTTTT. This sequence encodes CASSVRLAGVNTGELFF.

This clone came up a few times. The chain is built from TRBV6-1 and TRBJ2-7; D is uncertain. The CDR3 length is 11 residues. The V and J ends lost 4 bases and 4 bases respectively, with 5 bases between them. Germline V gives CDR1 MNHNS, CDR2 SASEGT. Written as DNA, the CDR3 is TGTGCCAGCAGTGTTCAATACGAGCAGTACTTC. The encoded protein is CASSVQYEQYF.

V and J are TRBV5-1 and TRBJ2-5; 9 positions agree with TRBD1. CDR1 is SGHRS, CDR2 YFSETQ, per germline. This CDR3 is built from 16 residues. V gave up 4 bases and J gave up 2 bases; unmatched junction bases: 9. CDR3 DNA: TGCGCCAGCAGCCCTGGGGGACAGGGAGGGCAAGAGACCCAGTACTTC. Its protein product is CASSPGGQGGQETQYF.

The chain carries TRBV27 and TRBJ2-7, with 7 bases aligning to TRBD2. The CDR3 covers 15 residues. Germline V CDR1 and CDR2: MNHEY, SMNVEV (reference sequence). J was trimmed by 7 bases and V by 10 bases; bases with no gene match: 19. CDR3 protein: CATAAGLAAMREQYF. The DNA for the CDR3 is TGTGCCACCGCCGCCGGGCTAGCGGCCATGAGGGAGCAGTACTTC.

The CDR3 DNA reads TGTGCCAGCTCACCAGAGACTCTGGACATTCAGTACTTC. As protein: CASSPETLDIQYF. The chain carries TRBV18 and TRBJ2-4; D not certain. CDR3 length: 13 residues. The V end lost 2 bases, the J end lost 8 bases, and 10 bases lay between the germline ends. CDR1 is KGHSH and CDR2 is LQKENI in the germline V gene. The full variable domain, completed using reference TRBV18 and TRBJ2-4, is NAGVMQNPRHLVRRRGQEARLRCSPMKGHSHVYWYRQLPEEGLKFMVYLQKENIIDESGMPKERFSAEFPKEGPSILRIQQVVRGDSAAYFCASSPETLDIQYFGAGTRLSVL.

CDR3 region: CASSDGWYSNQPQHF. The CDR3 DNA sequence: TGTGCCAGCTCTGACGGGTGGTATAGCAATCAGCCCCAGCATTTT. The chain uses TRBV18 and TRBJ1-5; D uncertain. Trimming shortened V by 6 bases and J by 0 bases, and 12 bases separated the two germline ends. The CDR3 length is 15 residues. Per the germline V gene, CDR1 is KGHSH and CDR2 is LQKENI.

The chain employs TRBV5-1 and TRBJ2-7; D is perhaps TRBD1 (5 bases). The CDR3 is 16 amino acids. V dropped 4 bases and J dropped 0 bases, with 17 bases sitting between them. Germline CDR1 SGHRS, CDR2 YFSETQ. The CDR3, as DNA: TGCGCCAGCAGCCGAGATACCGTAGACAGCTCCTACGAGCAGTACTTC. It specifies CASSRDTVDSSYEQYF.

The chain recombines TRBV5-1 with TRBJ1-4, with 7 nucleotides matching TRBD1. With V trimmed by 0 bases and J by 5 bases, 7 bases remained unmatched. CDR3 length: 16 amino acids. Germline CDR1 is SGHRS and CDR2 is YFSETQ. CDR3 region: CASSLGQGIGNEKLFF. The CDR3 DNA reads TGCGCCAGCAGCTTGGGACAGGGCATCGGGAATGAAAAACTGTTTTTT.

In DNA form, the CDR3 reads TGTGCCAGCAGCGCAGGGTTTGGCGGATCGCGCGAGCAGTACTTC. Protein sequence: CASSAGFGGSREQYF. The chain is built from TRBV27 and TRBJ2-7, with D perhaps matching TRBD1 (5 bases). The CDR3 runs to 15 residues. V was trimmed by 6 bases and J by 6 bases, leaving 21 bases between them. Germline V lookup: CDR1 MNHEY, CDR2 SMNVEV (reference sequence).

This clone was seen a single time. The gene calls are TRBV7-9 and TRBJ2-2; D is perhaps TRBD1 (6 bases). In germline, CDR1 is SEHNR, CDR2 FQNEAQ (reference sequence). The CDR3 is 14 residues long. The V and J ends lost 5 bases and 3 bases respectively, with 10 bases between them. CDR3 nucleotide sequence: TGTGCCAGCAGCCTAAGGACAGACACCGGGGAGCTGTTTTTT. This sequence encodes CASSLRTDTGELFF.

This sequence joins TRBV10-3 and TRBJ2-1, with TRBD2 identical over 10 bases. Germline assignment: CDR1 ENHRY and CDR2 SYGVKD. J gave up 7 bases and V 2 bases, and 23 bases lay outside the gene matches. The CDR3 covers 21 residues. The CDR3 loop reads CAISEPPGGSPSGSLANEQFF. DNA for the CDR3: TGTGCCATCAGTGAGCCACCGGGGGGCTCGCCTAGCGGGAGTTTGGCGAATGAGCAGTTCTTC.

CDR3 sequence reads: CASASSGANVLTF. Written as DNA, the CDR3 is TGTGCCAGCGCCAGCTCTGGGGCCAACGTCCTGACTTTC. The chain employs TRBV6-1 and TRBJ2-6; D is unclear. The CDR3 covers 13 residues. The V gene's germline CDR1 is MNHNS and CDR2 SASEGT. V was trimmed by 8 bases and J by 0 bases, leaving 5 bases between them.